The next 29 T cell receptor beta chains were all read from a single sample in a study of T cell changes during pregnancy in multiple sclerosis. Clones were read by immunoSEQ multiplex PCR, and TCRdb kept only the in-frame ones, dropping some. The data show under 75,000 clones, over 90% seen once. The sequencing here drew on CD4+ T cells from peripheral blood mononuclear cells, taken after pregnancy. The receptors come from a female donor with multiple sclerosis, enrolled in a pregnancy study.

This chain uses TRBV15 with TRBJ2-5; 11 positions match TRBD1. V lost 5 bases to trimming and J lost 5 bases; unmatched junction nucleotides: 13. Per the germline V gene, CDR1 is LNHNV and CDR2 is YYDKDF (reference sequence). The CDR3 runs 17 residues. CDR3: CATSAKPGTGGWETQYF. CDR3 sequence (DNA): TGTGCCACCAGCGCCAAACCCGGGACAGGGGGTTGGGAGACCCAGTACTTC. The full variable domain, with the rest looked up from reference TRBV15 and TRBJ2-5, is DAMVIQNPRYQVTQFGKPVTLSCSQTLNHNVMYWYQQKSSQAPKLLFHYYDKDFNNEADTPDNFQSRRPNTSFCFLDIRSPGLGDTAMYLCATSAKPGTGGWETQYFGPGTRLLVL.

J is TRBJ2-3 and V is TRBV7-7; tentative D call: TRBD2 (5 bases). The CDR3 runs to 13 residues. Trimming took off 0 bases at V and 5 bases at J, with 6 bases between the two ends. Per germline, CDR1 SSHAT and CDR2 FNYEAQ (reference sequence). CDR3 nucleotides: TGTGCCAGCAGCTTAGCCGGGGAAGATACGCAGTATTTT. Translation: CASSLAGEDTQYF.

This chain connects TRBV27 to TRBJ1-2; no definite D call. V was pared by 6 bases and J by 5 bases, with 13 bases between. This CDR3 has 13 amino acids. From germline, CDR1 is MNHEY and CDR2 SMNVEV (reference sequence). The CDR3 protein is CASSPRRGYGYTF. CDR3 DNA: TGTGCCAGCAGCCCGAGGCGGGGATATGGCTACACCTTC.

The gene calls are TRBV14 and TRBJ1-6; a weak D match, TRBD1 (6 bases). Trimming pared 1 base from V and 4 bases from J, leaving 11 bases between. Germline CDR1 and CDR2: SGHDN and FVKESK. There are 16 residues in the CDR3. CDR3 sequence reads: CASSQVPTGYNSPLHF. The CDR3 nucleotides read TGTGCCAGCAGCCAAGTTCCGACAGGTTATAATTCACCCCTCCACTTT.

V and J are TRBV2 and TRBJ1-5; 7 bases are shared with TRBD1. Losses at the gene ends were 4 bases for V and 1 base for J; bases not matched to a gene: 4. Per germline, CDR1 SNHLY and CDR2 FYNNEI. The CDR3 runs to 15 residues. The CDR3: CASSGQGPSNQPQHF. CDR3 nucleotides: TGTGCCAGCAGTGGACAGGGTCCGAGCAATCAGCCCCAGCATTTT.

The chain combines TRBV2 with TRBJ2-5; 7 bases map to TRBD2. The trim removed 8 bases at V and 5 bases at J, leaving 11 bases unmatched. The germline CDR1 and CDR2 sequences are SNHLY and FYNNEI. The CDR3 runs 14 residues. The CDR3 DNA follows: TGTGCCAGCCTCGCCGGCGGGAGCCGGGAGACCCAGTACTTC. Protein: CASLAGGSRETQYF.

J is TRBJ2-5 and V is TRBV7-6; maybe TRBD2 (6 bases). Per the germline V gene, CDR1 is SGHVS and CDR2 is FNYEAQ. Trimming took off 7 bases at V and 5 bases at J, with 26 bases between the two ends. CDR3 length: 17 residues. The DNA of the CDR3 is TGTGCCAGCACCCTCATGAGGAGGGGCCAGGACCCGGAGACCCAGTACTTC. This encodes CASTLMRRGQDPETQYF.

This chain uses TRBV6-1 with TRBJ2-7; TRBD1 aligns across 7 bases. Per germline, CDR1 MNHNS and CDR2 SASEGT. V trimming: 4 bases; J trimming: 0 bases; junction bases outside the gene matches: 6. CDR3 length: 15 amino acids. Here the CDR3 reads CASSAGTAASYEQYF. DNA of the CDR3: TGTGCCAGCAGTGCCGGGACAGCTGCCTCCTACGAGCAGTACTTC.

In this sample, this clone turned up once. V usage is TRBV5-1 and J usage is TRBJ2-3; 12 bases line up with TRBD2. With 4 bases clipped from V and 2 bases from J, the junction kept 5 bases outside the gene matches. The germline V gene encodes CDR1 SGHRS and CDR2 YFSETQ. The CDR3 is 16 amino acids. The CDR3 DNA follows: TGCGCCAGCAGCGGAAGACTAGCGGGGGTCACAGATACGCAGTATTTT. It encodes CASSGRLAGVTDTQYF.

V is TRBV2 and J is TRBJ1-2; D uncertain. This CDR3 comprises 13 residues. The V end lost 7 bases, the J end lost 8 bases, and 17 bases lay between the germline ends. The germline CDR1 and CDR2 sequences are SNHLY and FYNNEI. CDR3 residues: CASISGWLGGYTF. CDR3 nucleotide sequence: TGTGCCAGCATCTCGGGATGGCTAGGAGGCTACACCTTC.

The rearrangement joins TRBV19 to TRBJ2-7; 9 bases match TRBD1. The CDR3 consists of 12 residues. CDR1 LNHDA and CDR2 SQIVND come from the germline V gene (reference sequence). Trimming at V came to 6 bases and at J to 6 bases, leaving 3 bases not matched to a gene. The CDR3 here is CASSRTGAEQYF. CDR3 coding DNA: TGTGCCAGTAGCCGGACAGGGGCCGAGCAGTACTTC.

The V gene is TRBV7-8, the J gene TRBJ1-2; no definite D call. Per the germline V gene, CDR1 is SGHVS and CDR2 is FQNEAQ. This CDR3 comprises 14 residues. V dropped 0 bases and J dropped 1 base, with 6 bases sitting between them. In DNA, the CDR3 is TGTGCCAGCAGCTTAGCTCAGGTTAACTATGGCTACACCTTC. Protein product: CASSLAQVNYGYTF.

This clone has a single count. The chain couples TRBV10-3 to TRBJ2-3, with TRBD2 identical over 8 bases. Germline V gene lookup returns CDR1 ENHRY and CDR2 SYGVKD. The ends lost 0 bases at V and 2 bases at J; junction bases unmatched: 7. The CDR3 has 17 residues. CDR3 protein: CAISESKGRGATDTQYF. The CDR3, as DNA: TGTGCCATCAGTGAGTCGAAAGGGCGGGGGGCCACAGATACGCAGTATTTT.

The gene calls are TRBV5-1 and TRBJ2-7; D might be TRBD2 (5 bases). There are 15 residues in the CDR3. Per the germline V gene, CDR1 is SGHRS and CDR2 is YFSETQ. The V gene lost 0 bases and the J gene lost 2 bases, with 12 bases spanning the gap. As DNA, the CDR3 is TGCGCCAGCAGCTTGGGTAGCGCCCAAACCTACGAGCAGTACTTC. This codes for CASSLGSAQTYEQYF.

The chain has TRBV15 and TRBJ1-1; no reliable D call. This CDR3 comprises 15 residues. Between the trimmed V and J ends, which lost 1 base and 1 base, there was a span of 10 bases. Germline CDR1 is LNHNV and CDR2 is YYDKDF (reference sequence). DNA of the CDR3: TGTGCCACCAGCAGAGGAGCTCGATGGAACACTGAAGCTTTCTTT. This sequence encodes CATSRGARWNTEAFF. The full variable domain, its missing parts supplied by reference TRBV15 and TRBJ1-1, is DAMVIQNPRYQVTQFGKPVTLSCSQTLNHNVMYWYQQKSSQAPKLLFHYYDKDFNNEADTPDNFQSRRPNTSFCFLDIRSPGLGDTAMYLCATSRGARWNTEAFFGQGTRLTVV.

The table lists this clone with a count of one. The V gene is TRBV18, the J gene TRBJ1-1, with TRBD1 matching over 10 bases. Germline V lookup: CDR1 KGHSH, CDR2 LQKENI. CDR3 length: 17 amino acids. Trimming at V came to 3 bases and at J to 3 bases, leaving 10 bases not matched to a gene. The CDR3 loop is CASSPRQGANLYTEAFF. The CDR3 DNA is TGTGCCAGCTCACCGAGACAGGGGGCGAATTTGTACACTGAAGCTTTCTTT.

This clone was picked up one time. The chain couples TRBV2 to TRBJ1-2; D remains ambiguous. The CDR3 consists of 13 residues. Germline V gives CDR1 SNHLY, CDR2 FYNNEI. The V end was cut by 0 bases, the J end by 4 bases, with 6 bases between. CDR3: CASSEANSYGYTF. The DNA for the CDR3 is TGTGCCAGCAGTGAAGCGAACAGCTATGGCTACACCTTC.

As regards this clone: One end of the junction varies from germline; a read error may be responsible. This chain connects TRBV2 to TRBJ2-5; tentative D call: TRBD2 (5 bases). CDR3 size: 14 residues. Germline CDR1 and CDR2: SNHLY and FYNNEI. The CDR3 spells CASSEWRPQATQYF. As DNA, the CDR3 is TGTGCCAGCAGCGAGTGGAGGCCCCAAGCGACCCAGTACTTC.

The chain couples TRBV4-1 to TRBJ1-3, with unresolved D. The length of the CDR3 is 15 residues. Germline CDR1 reads MGHRA; CDR2 reads YSYEKL. V was clipped by 1 base and J by 0 bases, with 7 bases between them. The CDR3 DNA is TGCGCCAGCAGCCAAGTTGAGAGCTCTGGAAACACCATATATTTT. Protein sequence: CASSQVESSGNTIYF.

The chain carries TRBV10-3 and TRBJ1-4; TRBD1 matches 7 bases. CDR1 and CDR2 (germline): ENHRY, SYGVKD. The CDR3 covers 15 residues. The J segment lost 7 bases and the V segment lost 0 bases, leaving 5 bases of the junction unmatched. CDR3 in DNA: TGTGCCATCAGTGAGTCAGGGGACAGTTCTGAAAAACTGTTTTTT. Translated: CAISESGDSSEKLFF.

This chain joins TRBV19 and TRBJ1-1; D may be TRBD1 (5 bases). There are 11 residues in the CDR3. Germline V gene sequence: CDR1 LNHDA, CDR2 SQIVND (reference sequence). The V gene lost 3 bases and the J gene lost 11 bases, with 10 bases spanning the gap. The chain's CDR3 is CASSMPGRAFF. The CDR3 nucleotides are TGTGCCAGTAGTATGCCAGGGCGGGCTTTCTTT.

The rearrangement links TRBV6-5 to TRBJ2-7, with 12 bases that match TRBD2. The CDR3 is 15 amino acids. Germline loops: CDR1 MNHEY, CDR2 SVGAGI. Trimming took 4 bases from V and 7 from J; bases not matched to a gene: 8. The DNA of the CDR3 is TGTGCCAGCAGTTCCAGGACTAGCGGGAACTGGGAGCAGTACTTC. Translated, it gives CASSSRTSGNWEQYF.

V and J are TRBV20-1 and TRBJ2-5; unclear D gene. V lost 6 bases and J 3 bases, leaving 8 bases between the germline ends. The CDR3 is 11 amino acids. CDR1 and CDR2 from the germline V gene are DFQATT and SNEGSKA (reference sequence). CDR3: CSAAEEETQYF. The CDR3 DNA reads as TGCAGTGCGGCCGAAGAAGAGACCCAGTACTTC.

The genes are TRBV15 and TRBJ2-1; 8 bases agree with TRBD2. Germline CDR1 LNHNV, CDR2 YYDKDF (reference sequence). CDR3 length: 15 residues. With V trimmed by 4 bases and J by 1 base, 3 bases remained unmatched. In DNA, the CDR3 is TGTGCCACCAGCAAATCGGGGGGGTCCTACAATGAGCAGTTCTTC. Translation gives CATSKSGGSYNEQFF. Using reference TRBV15 and TRBJ2-1 for the parts outside the CDR3, the full variable domain is DAMVIQNPRYQVTQFGKPVTLSCSQTLNHNVMYWYQQKSSQAPKLLFHYYDKDFNNEADTPDNFQSRRPNTSFCFLDIRSPGLGDTAMYLCATSKSGGSYNEQFFGPGTRLTVL.

The chain links TRBV2 to TRBJ1-2, with TRBD1 identical over 9 bases. The junction had 2 bases not matched to a gene; V was cut back by 7 bases and J by 2 bases. The CDR3 sequence is 13 residues long. Per germline, CDR1 SNHLY and CDR2 FYNNEI. CDR3 bases: TGTGCCAGCACCGGACAGGGGAACTATGGCTACACCTTC. This codes for CASTGQGNYGYTF.

A few counts support this clone. This chain links TRBV5-6 with TRBJ2-2; D is undetermined. V was clipped by 4 bases and J by 3 bases, with 7 bases between them. There are 13 residues in the CDR3. CDR1 SGHDT and CDR2 YYEEEE come from the germline V gene. The CDR3 sequence: CASSPLDTGELFF. The CDR3, as DNA: TGTGCCAGCAGCCCCCTCGACACCGGGGAGCTGTTTTTT.

This clone is a singleton in its sample. In DNA form, the CDR3 reads TGCAGCGTAACCGGGACAGCGATGAACACTGAAGCTTTCTTT. Its protein is CSVTGTAMNTEAFF. The rearrangement uses TRBV29-1 and TRBJ1-1; TRBD1 agrees at 7 bases. Unmatched junction bases numbered 7, after V lost 6 bases and J lost 0 bases. The CDR3 extends over 14 amino acids. Per germline, CDR1 SQVTM and CDR2 ANQGSEA. The complete variable domain, with remaining parts taken from reference TRBV29-1 and TRBJ1-1, reads SAVISQKPSRDICQRGTSLTIQCQVDSQVTMMFWYRQQPGQSLTLIATANQGSEATYESGFVIDKFPISRPNLTFSTLTVSNMSPEDSSIYLCSVTGTAMNTEAFFGQGTRLTVV.

The rearrangement uses TRBV5-1 and TRBJ1-3; D is possibly TRBD1 (6 bases). Germline-derived CDR1 and CDR2 are SGHRS and YFSETQ. The CDR3 loop spans 15 amino acids. Trimming cost V 4 bases and J 0 bases, with 11 bases left between them. The CDR3 nucleotides are TGCGCCAGCAGCCAGGGACACTACTCTGGAAACACCATATATTTT. Encoded protein: CASSQGHYSGNTIYF.

In this sample, this clone turned up a few times. The chain joins TRBV7-3 to TRBJ1-1; D is unresolved. Per the germline V gene, CDR1 is SGHTA and CDR2 is FQGTGA. Trimming stripped 0 bases from V and 4 bases from J, with 9 bases between. The CDR3 covers 14 residues. CDR3 DNA: TGTGCCAGCAGCTTAACAGTTGTTAGCACTGAAGCTTTCTTT. It encodes CASSLTVVSTEAFF.